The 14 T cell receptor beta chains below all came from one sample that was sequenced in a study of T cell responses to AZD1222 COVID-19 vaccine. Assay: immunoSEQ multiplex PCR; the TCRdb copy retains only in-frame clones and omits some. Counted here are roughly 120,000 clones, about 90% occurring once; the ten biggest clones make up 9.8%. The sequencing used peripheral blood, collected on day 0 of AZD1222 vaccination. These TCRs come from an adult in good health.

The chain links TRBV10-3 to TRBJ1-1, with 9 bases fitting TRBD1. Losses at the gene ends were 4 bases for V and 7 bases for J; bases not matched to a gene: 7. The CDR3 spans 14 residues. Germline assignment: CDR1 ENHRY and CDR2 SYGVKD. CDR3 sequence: CAISGDRGWFEAFF. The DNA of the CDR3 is TGTGCCATCAGTGGTGACAGGGGGTGGTTTGAAGCTTTCTTT.

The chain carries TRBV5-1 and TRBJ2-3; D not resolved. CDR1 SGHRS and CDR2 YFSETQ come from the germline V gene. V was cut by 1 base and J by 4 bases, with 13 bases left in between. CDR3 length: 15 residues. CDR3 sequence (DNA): TGCGCCAGCAGCTTGCGGAGTCCCTCGGCAGATACGCAGTATTTT. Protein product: CASSLRSPSADTQYF.

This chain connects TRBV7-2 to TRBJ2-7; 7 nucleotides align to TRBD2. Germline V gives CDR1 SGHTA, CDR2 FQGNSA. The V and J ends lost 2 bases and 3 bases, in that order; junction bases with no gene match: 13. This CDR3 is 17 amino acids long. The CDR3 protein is CASSLPLRGVADYEQYF. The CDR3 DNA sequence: TGTGCCAGCAGCTTACCCCTCCGGGGGGTTGCCGACTACGAGCAGTACTTC.

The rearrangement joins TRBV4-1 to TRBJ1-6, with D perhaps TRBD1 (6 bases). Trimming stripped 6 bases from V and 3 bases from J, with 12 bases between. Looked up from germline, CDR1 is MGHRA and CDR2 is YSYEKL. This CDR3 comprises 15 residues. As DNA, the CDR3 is TGCGCCAGCAGTCCTACAGGGCGCTATAATTCACCCCTCCACTTT. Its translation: CASSPTGRYNSPLHF.

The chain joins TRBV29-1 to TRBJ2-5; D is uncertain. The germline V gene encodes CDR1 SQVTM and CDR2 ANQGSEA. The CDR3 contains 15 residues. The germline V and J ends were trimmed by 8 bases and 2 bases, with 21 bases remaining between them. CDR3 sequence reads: CSYQEWSTAQETQYF. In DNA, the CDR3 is TGCAGCTACCAGGAATGGTCAACAGCGCAAGAGACCCAGTACTTC.

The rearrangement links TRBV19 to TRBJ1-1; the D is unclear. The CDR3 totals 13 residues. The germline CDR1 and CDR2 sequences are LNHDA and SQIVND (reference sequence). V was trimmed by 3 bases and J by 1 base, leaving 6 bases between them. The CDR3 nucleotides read TGTGCCAGTAGTATGACGGGGAACACTGAAGCTTTCTTT. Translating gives CASSMTGNTEAFF.

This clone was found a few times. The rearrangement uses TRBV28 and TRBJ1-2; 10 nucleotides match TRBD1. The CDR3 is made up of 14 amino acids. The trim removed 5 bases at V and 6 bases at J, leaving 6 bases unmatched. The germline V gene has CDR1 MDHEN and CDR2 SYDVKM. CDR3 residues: CASSPDRGLHGYTF. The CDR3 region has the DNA TGTGCCAGCAGTCCAGACAGGGGGCTGCATGGCTACACCTTC.

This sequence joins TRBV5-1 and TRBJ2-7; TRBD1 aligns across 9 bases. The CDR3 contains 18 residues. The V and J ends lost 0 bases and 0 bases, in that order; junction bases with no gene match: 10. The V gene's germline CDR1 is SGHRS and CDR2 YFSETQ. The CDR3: CASSLGPQGTGISYEQYF. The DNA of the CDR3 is TGCGCCAGCAGCTTGGGGCCACAGGGGACAGGGATCTCCTACGAGCAGTACTTC.

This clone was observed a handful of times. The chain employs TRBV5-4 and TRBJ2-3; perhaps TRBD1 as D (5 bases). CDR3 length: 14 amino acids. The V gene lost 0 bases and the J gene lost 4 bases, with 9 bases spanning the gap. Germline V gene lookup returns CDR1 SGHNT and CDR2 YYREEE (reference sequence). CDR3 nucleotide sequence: TGTGCCAGCAGCTTGGCAGCAGGGCCAGATACGCAGTATTTT. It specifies CASSLAAGPDTQYF.

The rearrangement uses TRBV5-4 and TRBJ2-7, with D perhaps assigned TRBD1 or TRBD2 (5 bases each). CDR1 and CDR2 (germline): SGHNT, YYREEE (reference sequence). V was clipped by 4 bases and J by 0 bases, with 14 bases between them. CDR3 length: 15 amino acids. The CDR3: CASSRDASSSYEQYF. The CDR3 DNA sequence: TGTGCCAGCAGCCGGGACGCTTCTAGCTCCTACGAGCAGTACTTC. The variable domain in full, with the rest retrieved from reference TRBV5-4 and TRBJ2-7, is ETGVTQSPTHLIKTRGQQVTLRCSSQSGHNTVSWYQQALGQGPQFIFQYYREEENGRGNFPPRFSGLQFPNYSSELNVNALELDDSALYLCASSRDASSSYEQYFGPGTRLTVT.

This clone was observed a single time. The CDR3 loop is CASSSGSLAKNIQYF. The DNA of the CDR3 is TGTGCCAGCAGCTCAGGGAGTCTAGCCAAAAACATTCAGTACTTC. The chain combines TRBV11-3 with TRBJ2-4, with D perhaps being TRBD1 or TRBD2 (5 bases each). This CDR3 is built from 15 residues. The V end was cut by 4 bases, the J end by 0 bases, with 10 bases between. Germline V gives CDR1 SGHNT, CDR2 YENEEA. Drawing the rest from reference TRBV11-3 and TRBJ2-4, the complete variable domain is EAGVVQSPRYKIIEKKQPVAFWCNPISGHNTLYWYLQNLGQGPELLIRYENEEAVDDSQLPKDRFSAERLKGVDSTLKIQPAELGDSAVYLCASSSGSLAKNIQYFGAGTRLSVL.

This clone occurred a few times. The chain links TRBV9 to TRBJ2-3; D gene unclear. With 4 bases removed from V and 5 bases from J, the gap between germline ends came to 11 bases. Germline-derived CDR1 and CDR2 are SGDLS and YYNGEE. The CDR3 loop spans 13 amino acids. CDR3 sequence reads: CASSPESQDTQYF. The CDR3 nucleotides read TGTGCCAGCAGCCCCGAATCCCAAGATACGCAGTATTTT.

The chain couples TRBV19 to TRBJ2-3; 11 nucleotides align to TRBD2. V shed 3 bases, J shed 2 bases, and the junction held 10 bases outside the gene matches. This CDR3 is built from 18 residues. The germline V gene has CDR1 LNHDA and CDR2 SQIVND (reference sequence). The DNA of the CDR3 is TGTGCCAGTAGTATGCATAGCGGGGGGGCCTTGTCCACAGATACGCAGTATTTT. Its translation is CASSMHSGGALSTDTQYF.

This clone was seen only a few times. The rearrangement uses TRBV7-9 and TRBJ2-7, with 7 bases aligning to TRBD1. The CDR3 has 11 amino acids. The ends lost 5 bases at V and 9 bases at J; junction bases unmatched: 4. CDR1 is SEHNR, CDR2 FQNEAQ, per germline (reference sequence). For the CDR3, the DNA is TGTGCCAGCAGCATAGAGGGGGCGCAGTACTTC. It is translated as CASSIEGAQYF.